This T cell receptor beta chain was observed in a study of memory CD4+ T cells and cytomegalovirus serostatus. The study, taken as a whole, reports: Each of 55 to 80 CMV-associated TCRbeta sequences occurred in one to five individuals. Suggested: most of the CMV-linked TCR signature lies in CD4+ memory cells.

This table comes from immunoSEQ multiplex PCR, and its TCRdb copy is limited to in-frame clones, with some not included. The data contain 45,000 to 50,000 clones, around 78% of them singletons. Deletions cut 3 bases from V and 3 bases from J, with 13 bases between. This CDR3 comprises 15 residues. Looked up from germline, CDR1 is SGDLS and CDR2 is YYNGEE. About this clone itself: The target antigen is unknown.

The sort gate was single viable CD3+CD4+CD8-CD45RO+ cells for memory CD4+ T cells. After thawing, CD4+ T cells were positively selected. V gene TRBV9 combines with J gene TRBJ1-5; D is perhaps TRBD1 (5 bases). The sequence was obtained from an adult in good health and CMV-seronegative. The sample consisted of memory CD4+ T cells from blood. The CDR3 here is CASSGRDSPNQPQHF. The CDR3 DNA is TGTGCCAGCAGCGGCCGGGACTCCCCCAATCAGCCCCAGCATTTT.